The 6 T cell receptor beta chains listed next were all sequenced from one sample in a study of T cell responses to AZD1222 COVID-19 vaccine. Clones were read by immunoSEQ multiplex PCR, and TCRdb kept only the in-frame ones, dropping some. The table includes roughly 130,000 clones, 80% to 95% detected once. This specimen was peripheral blood, taken on day 0 of AZD1222 vaccination. The receptors stem from an adult in good health.

This chain joins TRBV19 and TRBJ2-1; D might be TRBD1 (6 bases). The CDR3 extends over 13 amino acids. V lost 7 bases, J lost 4 bases, and 11 bases lay in between. From germline, CDR1 is LNHDA and CDR2 SQIVND (reference sequence). The CDR3 nucleotides are TGTGCCAGTACCACAGGGAGTTACAATGAGCAGTTCTTC. Translating gives CASTTGSYNEQFF.

The rearrangement joins TRBV15 to TRBJ1-1; possible D gene TRBD1, 5 bases. V was clipped by 0 bases and J by 3 bases, with 14 bases between them. The CDR3 is 16 amino acids. Germline V gives CDR1 LNHNV, CDR2 YYDKDF (reference sequence). CDR3 sequence (DNA): TGTGCCACCAGCAGAGATGGGTGGGGGATCGACACTGAAGCTTTCTTT. It encodes CATSRDGWGIDTEAFF.

J is TRBJ2-1 and V is TRBV4-2; D remains unclear. This CDR3 has 15 residues. V dropped 0 bases and J dropped 6 bases, with 12 bases sitting between them. CDR1 LGHNA and CDR2 YNFKEQ come from the germline V gene. The CDR3 coding sequence is TGTGCCAGCAGCCAAGATAAGGGATCGGGCAATGAGCAGTTCTTC. It is translated as CASSQDKGSGNEQFF.

This chain uses TRBV7-7 with TRBJ2-3, with D unclear. The V gene lost 1 base and the J gene lost 1 base, with 3 bases spanning the gap. Germline lookup yields CDR1 SSHAT and CDR2 FNYEAQ (reference sequence). The CDR3 length is 13 residues. CDR3 nucleotide sequence: TGTGCCAGCAGCTTAGACCGCACAGATACGCAGTATTTT. Residues: CASSLDRTDTQYF.

The V call is TRBV28, the J call TRBJ2-1; D may be TRBD1 or TRBD2 (5 bases each). The CDR3 is made up of 15 amino acids. Deletions cut 4 bases from V and 7 bases from J, with 17 bases between. Germline CDR1 and CDR2: MDHEN and SYDVKM. In nucleotides, the CDR3 is TGTGCCAGCAGTTCTCCGGGACCGACTCGGAATGAGCAGTTCTTC. Translation gives CASSSPGPTRNEQFF.

The CDR3 sequence: CASSLSSDPYEQYF. CDR3 nucleotide sequence: TGTGCCAGCAGCTTGAGTTCAGACCCCTACGAGCAGTACTTC. The chain is built from TRBV7-9 and TRBJ2-7, with D unclear. This CDR3 is built from 14 residues. Germline CDR1 SEHNR, CDR2 FQNEAQ (reference sequence). V lost 3 bases, J lost 2 bases, and 11 bases lay in between.